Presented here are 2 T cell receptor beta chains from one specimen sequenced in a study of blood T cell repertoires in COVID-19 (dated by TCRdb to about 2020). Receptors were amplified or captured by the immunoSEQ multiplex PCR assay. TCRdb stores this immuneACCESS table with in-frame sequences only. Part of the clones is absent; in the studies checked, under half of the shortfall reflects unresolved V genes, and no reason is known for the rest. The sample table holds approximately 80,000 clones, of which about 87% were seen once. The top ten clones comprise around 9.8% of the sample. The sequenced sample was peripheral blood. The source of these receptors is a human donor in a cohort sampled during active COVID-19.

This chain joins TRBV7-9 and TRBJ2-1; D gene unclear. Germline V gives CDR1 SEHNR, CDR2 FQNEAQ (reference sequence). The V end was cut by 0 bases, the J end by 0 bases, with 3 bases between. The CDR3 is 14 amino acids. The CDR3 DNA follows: TGTGCCAGCAGCTTAGCGAGCTCCTACAATGAGCAGTTCTTC. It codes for CASSLASSYNEQFF. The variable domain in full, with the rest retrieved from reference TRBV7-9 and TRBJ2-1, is DTGVSQNPRHKITKRGQNVTFRCDPISEHNRLYWYRQTLGQGPEFLTYFQNEAQLEKSRLLSDRFSAERPKGSFSTLEIQRTEQGDSAMYLCASSLASSYNEQFFGPGTRLTVL.

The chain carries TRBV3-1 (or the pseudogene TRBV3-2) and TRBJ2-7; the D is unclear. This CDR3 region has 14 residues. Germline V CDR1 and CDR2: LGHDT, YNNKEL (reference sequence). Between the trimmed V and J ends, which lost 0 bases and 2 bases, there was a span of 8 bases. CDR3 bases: TGTGCCAGCAGCCAAGATTTCACTACCTACGAGCAGTACTTC. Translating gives CASSQDFTTYEQYF.